What follows are 32 T cell receptor beta chains derived from one specimen sequenced in a study of blood T cell repertoires in COVID-19. Sequencing was performed with immunoSEQ multiplex PCR; in TCRdb, only in-frame clones are kept and a portion is missing. This table has approximately 60,000 clones, approximately 78% appearing once. Source material: peripheral blood. The origin of the receptors is a woman older than 75 with acute or convalescent COVID-19.

This clone was counted a single time. V gene TRBV12-3 or TRBV12-4 combines with J gene TRBJ2-5, with 8 bases lining up with TRBD2. Trimming took 2 bases from V and 5 from J; bases not matched to a gene: 1. There are 13 residues in the CDR3. Here the CDR3 reads CASSLRGGETQYF. CDR3 bases: TGTGCCAGCAGTTTACGGGGGGGGGAGACCCAGTACTTC.

The genes are TRBV6-6 and TRBJ1-5, with 10 bases that match TRBD1. CDR3 size: 20 residues. Trimming cost V 5 bases and J 0 bases; bases outside gene matches: 16. From germline, CDR1 is MNHNY and CDR2 SVGAGI (reference sequence). The CDR3 DNA follows: TGTGCCAGCAGTCCCCCACCTCGGGGACAGGGGTTTGTTAGCAATCAGCCCCAGCATTTT. Its translation is CASSPPPRGQGFVSNQPQHF.

The chain links TRBV4-2 to TRBJ1-4, with D possibly matching TRBD1 (6 bases). The germline V gene has CDR1 LGHNA and CDR2 YNFKEQ. Trimming shortened V by 4 bases and J by 0 bases, and 9 bases separated the two germline ends. The CDR3 runs 15 residues. This CDR3 reads CASSPRQATNEKLFF. CDR3 DNA sequence: TGTGCCAGCAGCCCCCGACAGGCAACTAATGAAAAACTGTTTTTT.

The rearrangement links TRBV10-3 to TRBJ1-2; D is undetermined. The CDR3 length is 14 residues. Trimming shortened V by 3 bases and J by 6 bases, and 14 bases separated the two germline ends. The germline V gene encodes CDR1 ENHRY and CDR2 SYGVKD. CDR3 coding DNA: TGTGCCATCAGTGACGTTAAGGCCGGGAATGGCTACACCTTC. Its translation: CAISDVKAGNGYTF.

The rearrangement joins TRBV7-8 to TRBJ2-5; D is uncertain. The CDR3 is 13 residues long. The V and J ends lost 3 bases and 2 bases respectively, with 7 bases between them. CDR1 and CDR2 (germline): SGHVS, FQNEAQ. The CDR3 coding sequence is TGTGCCAGCAGCTTCAACAGACAAGAGACCCAGTACTTC. Encoded protein: CASSFNRQETQYF.

This rearrangement joins TRBV7-9 to TRBJ2-1, with D perhaps TRBD1 (5 bases). The CDR3 contains 14 residues. Trimming shortened V by 4 bases and J by 8 bases, and 15 bases separated the two germline ends. The germline V gene has CDR1 SEHNR and CDR2 FQNEAQ (reference sequence). This CDR3 reads CASSSRGNWDEQFF. CDR3 nucleotide sequence: TGTGCCAGCAGCTCAAGGGGCAATTGGGATGAGCAGTTCTTC.

The rearrangement uses TRBV18 and TRBJ2-3; 9 bases fit TRBD1. Germline-derived CDR1 and CDR2 are KGHSH and LQKENI. V dropped 6 bases and J dropped 0; count of bases not matched to a gene: 7. This CDR3 has 16 amino acids. CDR3 sequence reads: CASSTGTGTSTDTQYF. The CDR3 DNA reads TGTGCCAGCTCGACCGGGACAGGGACTAGCACAGATACGCAGTATTTT.

This chain joins TRBV30 and TRBJ1-3; tentative D call: TRBD1 (6 bases). The V end lost 0 bases, the J end lost 1 base, and 7 bases lay between the germline ends. The CDR3 consists of 14 residues. Germline lookup yields CDR1 GTSNPN and CDR2 SVGIG (reference sequence). CDR3 region: CAWSVGTSGNTIYF. CDR3 sequence (DNA): TGTGCCTGGAGTGTAGGGACATCTGGAAACACCATATATTTT.

This clone was seen only a few times. The chain links TRBV28 to TRBJ2-1; D perhaps matches TRBD1 (5 bases). The CDR3 sequence is 16 residues long. Trimming removed 7 bases at V and 0 bases at J, with 16 bases between. Germline V lookup: CDR1 MDHEN, CDR2 SYDVKM. Here the CDR3 reads CASKRAGSSSYNEQFF. For the CDR3, the DNA is TGTGCCAGCAAAAGGGCAGGGTCGAGCTCCTACAATGAGCAGTTCTTC. The entire variable domain, with the rest obtained from reference TRBV28 and TRBJ2-1, is as follows: DVKVTQSSRYLVKRTGEKVFLECVQDMDHENMFWYRQDPGLGLRLIYFSYDVKMKEKGDIPEGYSVSREKKERFSLILESASTNQTSMYLCASKRAGSSSYNEQFFGPGTRLTVL.

The rearrangement joins TRBV5-4 to TRBJ2-3, with D unclear. The CDR3 sequence is 14 residues long. The germline CDR1 and CDR2 sequences are SGHNT and YYREEE (reference sequence). The V end lost 1 base, the J end lost 0 bases, and 6 bases lay between the germline ends. CDR3 bases: TGTGCCAGCAGCTTGTCCCCTAGCACAGATACGCAGTATTTT. Protein product: CASSLSPSTDTQYF.

V and J are TRBV19 and TRBJ2-2, with TRBD2 identical over 7 bases. V lost 3 bases and J lost 6; bases outside the gene matches: 13. Germline V gene lookup returns CDR1 LNHDA and CDR2 SQIVND (reference sequence). CDR3 length: 17 amino acids. The CDR3 loop is CASSMWDRGLGPGELFF. CDR3 sequence (DNA): TGTGCCAGTAGTATGTGGGACCGTGGACTAGGACCCGGGGAGCTGTTTTTT. The full variable domain, its missing parts supplied by reference TRBV19 and TRBJ2-2, is DGGITQSPKYLFRKEGQNVTLSCEQNLNHDAMYWYRQDPGQGLRLIYYSQIVNDFQKGDIAEGYSVSREKKESFPLTVTSAQKNPTAFYLCASSMWDRGLGPGELFFGEGSRLTVL.

The chain has TRBV11-2 and TRBJ1-1; D is uncertain. This CDR3 comprises 14 residues. Trimming stripped 5 bases from V and 0 bases from J, with 10 bases between. Looked up from germline, CDR1 is SGHAT and CDR2 is FQNNGV. DNA of the CDR3: TGTGCCAGCAGCCCGGGTCCGTTGAACACTGAAGCTTTCTTT. This codes for CASSPGPLNTEAFF.

The V gene is TRBV27, the J gene TRBJ2-7, with 12 positions matching TRBD1. After removal of 5 bases from V and 7 bases from J, the junction contained 12 bases not matched to a gene. Germline V gene sequence: CDR1 MNHEY, CDR2 SMNVEV (reference sequence). The CDR3 spans 16 residues. The CDR3 protein is CASSLRPGQGAREQYF. Here the CDR3 DNA reads TGTGCCAGCAGTCTTAGACCGGGACAGGGGGCGCGGGAGCAGTACTTC.

V is TRBV7-9 and J is TRBJ2-1, with 7 bases identical to TRBD1. V lost 3 bases to trimming and J lost 6 bases; unmatched junction nucleotides: 5. Germline lookup yields CDR1 SEHNR and CDR2 FQNEAQ (reference sequence). There are 14 residues in the CDR3. The CDR3 DNA reads as TGTGCCAGCAGCTTGGGACAGCTGTTCAATGAGCAGTTCTTC. Translation: CASSLGQLFNEQFF.

This chain links TRBV9 with TRBJ2-3; possibly TRBD2 for D (5 bases). The CDR3 is 16 residues long. Trimming removed 0 bases at V and 6 bases at J, with 17 bases between. Germline V gene sequence: CDR1 SGDLS, CDR2 YYNGEE. The DNA for the CDR3 is TGTGCCAGCAGCGTAGGAGTGGAGCGGACTGATGATACGCAGTATTTT. Its protein product is CASSVGVERTDDTQYF.

This chain joins TRBV27 and TRBJ1-2; a possible D gene is TRBD1 (5 bases). CDR1 is MNHEY and CDR2 is SMNVEV in the germline V gene (reference sequence). Deletions cut 3 bases from V and 8 bases from J, with 13 bases between. The CDR3 runs 13 residues. The CDR3 is CASSLGGSGGYTF. As DNA, the CDR3 is TGTGCCAGCAGTTTGGGGGGTTCGGGAGGCTACACCTTC.

As concerns this clone: The same CDR3 is also encoded by other DNA sequences in this sample. The chain recombines TRBV15 with TRBJ1-1; D may be TRBD1 (6 bases). This CDR3 contains 15 residues. Germline CDR1 is LNHNV and CDR2 is YYDKDF (reference sequence). The V gene lost 0 bases and the J gene lost 4 bases, with 12 bases spanning the gap. This CDR3 is CATSRDRGAGTEAFF. The CDR3 nucleotides read TGTGCCACCAGCAGAGATCGGGGGGCGGGCACTGAAGCTTTCTTT.

The chain employs TRBV2 and TRBJ1-2, with D unresolved. The CDR3 covers 14 residues. Germline CDR1 reads SNHLY; CDR2 reads FYNNEI. The V end was cut by 2 bases, the J end by 4 bases, with 11 bases between. The CDR3 nucleotides read TGTGCCAGCAGTGAAAAGGAAGGAGGCTATGGCTACACCTTC. Amino acid sequence: CASSEKEGGYGYTF. Drawing the rest from reference TRBV2 and TRBJ1-2, the complete variable domain is EPEVTQTPSHQVTQMGQEVILRCVPISNHLYFYWYRQILGQKVEFLVSFYNNEISEKSEIFDDQFSVERPDGSNFTLKIRSTKLEDSAMYFCASSEKEGGYGYTFGSGTRLTVV.

V and J are TRBV13 and TRBJ2-4, with a weak D call TRBD1 (6 bases). The CDR3 runs to 15 residues. From germline, CDR1 is PRHDT and CDR2 FYEKMQ (reference sequence). V dropped 2 bases and J dropped 1 base, with 9 bases sitting between them. CDR3 protein: CASSLYRVAKNIQYF. The CDR3 DNA reads TGTGCCAGCAGCTTATACAGGGTGGCCAAAAACATTCAGTACTTC.

The chain joins TRBV11-2 to TRBJ2-1; D is unresolved. Trimming removed 6 bases from V and 0 bases from J, with 6 bases in between. Germline CDR1 reads SGHAT; CDR2 reads FQNNGV. The length of the CDR3 is 13 residues. CDR3 sequence: CASRQSSYNEQFF. In nucleotides, the CDR3 is TGTGCCAGCAGACAAAGCTCCTACAATGAGCAGTTCTTC.

The J gene is TRBJ1-4, the V gene TRBV10-2; 7 bases map to TRBD1. This CDR3 comprises 13 residues. Looked up from germline, CDR1 is WSHSY and CDR2 is SAAADI. With V trimmed by 10 bases and J by 5 bases, 7 bases remained unmatched. In DNA form, the CDR3 reads TGCGCCATAGCACAGGGGAGGAATGAAAAACTGTTTTTT. It is translated as CAIAQGRNEKLFF.

The J gene is TRBJ2-2, the V gene TRBV2, with TRBD1 identical over 7 bases. Germline CDR1 reads SNHLY; CDR2 reads FYNNEI. CDR3 length: 16 amino acids. The V gene end was trimmed by 4 bases and the J gene end by 1 base; junction bases not matched to a gene: 6. The DNA of the CDR3 is TGTGCCAGCAGTGGCGACAGGGTCCAGAACACCGGGGAGCTGTTTTTT. Amino acids: CASSGDRVQNTGELFF.

This chain connects TRBV7-2 to TRBJ2-7, with 11 bases lining up with TRBD2. With V trimmed by 4 bases and J by 7 bases, 15 bases remained unmatched. The germline V gene has CDR1 SGHTA and CDR2 FQGNSA. The CDR3 consists of 17 residues. DNA of the CDR3: TGTGCCAGCAGCTACCTTAAGGTAGCGGGAGGGCCAAGGGAGCAGTACTTC. Residues: CASSYLKVAGGPREQYF.

In nucleotides, the CDR3 is TGTGCCAGTAGTACGCTACAGTTTGGCTACACCTTC. Its translation is CASSTLQFGYTF. This rearrangement joins TRBV19 to TRBJ1-2, with no clear D. The germline gives CDR1 LNHDA, CDR2 SQIVND (reference sequence). The CDR3 is 12 amino acids. V lost 4 bases and J 7 bases, leaving 10 bases between the germline ends.

The chain employs TRBV7-9 and TRBJ2-5, with TRBD2 matching 7 bases. This CDR3 comprises 15 residues. With V trimmed by 5 bases and J by 4 bases, 10 bases remained unmatched. The germline CDR1 and CDR2 sequences are SEHNR and FQNEAQ (reference sequence). This CDR3 is CASSRSGARIETQYF. As DNA, the CDR3 is TGTGCCAGCAGCAGGAGCGGGGCCCGGATAGAGACCCAGTACTTC.

This chain uses TRBV6-5 with TRBJ1-5; D not certain. Germline assignment: CDR1 MNHEY and CDR2 SVGAGI. The germline V and J ends were trimmed by 7 bases and 0 bases, with 10 bases remaining between them. CDR3 length equals 14 residues. The DNA of the CDR3 is TGTGCCAGCAACCCCGCGGGTAGCAATCAGCCCCAGCATTTT. Translated: CASNPAGSNQPQHF.

The rearrangement joins TRBV12-3 or TRBV12-4 to TRBJ2-1; perhaps TRBD2 as D (5 bases). The CDR3 runs to 12 residues. With 1 base removed from V and 12 bases from J, the gap between germline ends came to 10 bases. CDR3 DNA sequence: TGTGCCAGCAGTTTAGGGCGGACTCCGCAGTTCTTC. Translation gives CASSLGRTPQFF.

J is TRBJ2-1 and V is TRBV5-6; the match to TRBD2 covers 8 bases. The CDR3 runs to 15 residues. Trimming removed 5 bases from V and 2 bases from J; junction bases left unmatched: 6. The germline V gene encodes CDR1 SGHDT and CDR2 YYEEEE. The CDR3 coding sequence is TGTGCCAGCAGTAGAGCGGGAGTACCCTACAATGAGCAGTTCTTC. It is translated as CASSRAGVPYNEQFF.

This chain connects TRBV7-3 to TRBJ1-6, with a weak D call TRBD1 (6 bases). V was pared by 2 bases and J by 7 bases, with 12 bases between. The CDR3 runs 15 residues. CDR1 and CDR2 from the germline V gene are SGHTA and FQGTGA. CDR3 amino acids: CASSLDNRANSPLHF. The CDR3 DNA is TGTGCCAGCAGCTTAGATAACAGGGCAAATTCACCCCTCCACTTT.

The chain links TRBV25-1 to TRBJ1-2; D is ambiguous. Trimming removed 3 bases from V and 8 bases from J, with 13 bases in between. Looked up from germline, CDR1 is MGHDK and CDR2 is SYGVNS. The CDR3 contains 13 residues. The CDR3 region has the DNA TGTGCCAGCAGTGACCGGTCCCAGGAAGGCTACACCTTC. This gives the protein CASSDRSQEGYTF.

The chain joins TRBV18 to TRBJ2-5; 9 bases map to TRBD1. Germline values: CDR1 KGHSH, CDR2 LQKENI. This CDR3 has 15 residues. Trimming at V came to 3 bases and at J to 5 bases, leaving 7 bases not matched to a gene. CDR3 nucleotide sequence: TGTGCCAGCTCACCGCTACAGGGGGCGCGGGAGACCCAGTACTTC. It specifies CASSPLQGARETQYF.

The V and J genes are TRBV4-2 and TRBJ2-5; D not resolved. V lost 1 base and J lost 4, with 7 bases in between. There are 13 residues in the CDR3. Per the germline V gene, CDR1 is LGHNA and CDR2 is YNFKEQ. The CDR3 loop reads CASSQVRSETQYF. As DNA, the CDR3 is TGTGCCAGCAGCCAAGTACGGTCAGAGACCCAGTACTTC.